The source of this TCR beta chain is a study of blood T cell repertoires in COVID-19. Study overall: Whether acute or convalescent, the COVID-19 samples came from the United States, Italy and Spain. The analysed material was cDNA or gDNA that came from T cells, B-cell-depleted T cells, or PBMCs.

The CDR3 is 14 amino acids. The germline V gene has CDR1 SGDLS and CDR2 YYNGEE. The V gene lost 3 bases and the J gene lost 1 base, with 10 bases spanning the gap. Original processing notes: Quantification of nucleated cells was approximated via reference gene primer amplification. This table comes from immunoSEQ multiplex PCR, and its TCRdb copy is limited to in-frame clones, with some not included. The V and J calls and the clone size are those of that table, but D and trimming were determined from the DNA. The table lists some 290,000 clones, around 90% of them singletons. The origin of this receptor is a woman aged 45-65 years who had recovered from COVID-19. The rearrangement joins TRBV9 to TRBJ1-1, with a tentative D call TRBD1 (5 bases). Sequenced sample: peripheral blood. For the CDR3, the DNA is TGTGCCAGCAGCGCCAGGGCGAGGAACACTGAAGCTTTCTTT. Translating gives CASSARARNTEAFF.